This passage covers 7 T cell receptor beta chains from one sample sequenced in a study of blood T cells in healthy people across ages. Then a second PCR, running roughly 7 to 11 cycles, was carried out with a sample-barcoded 5' primer and a J-beta primer mix. A single record per CDR3 protein comes from TCRdb applying MiXCR to the 5' RACE reads. The sample holds approximately 730,000 distinct CDR3 sequences, approximately 55% seen once. Sequenced input: blood. The receptors derive from a man of 80 years or more in good health.

J is TRBJ2-1 and V is TRBV3-1; D is unresolved. CDR1 is LGHDT and CDR2 is YNNKEL in the germline V gene (reference sequence). Trimming removed 1 base from V and 5 bases from J, with 12 bases in between. The CDR3 totals 15 residues. The CDR3 loop is CASSQGPLRNNEQFF. The CDR3 DNA is TGTGCCAGCAGCCAAGGTCCCCTACGGAACAATGAGCAGTTCTTC.

The rearrangement joins TRBV18 to TRBJ2-5; TRBD2 agrees at 9 bases. Germline assignment: CDR1 KGHSH and CDR2 LQKENI. The ends lost 2 bases at V and 5 bases at J; junction bases unmatched: 6. This CDR3 is 15 amino acids long. CDR3 loop: CASSPGGRVGETQYF. The CDR3 coding sequence is TGTGCCAGCTCACCAGGCGGGAGGGTCGGCGAGACCCAGTACTTC. The full variable domain, completed using reference TRBV18 and TRBJ2-5, is NAGVMQNPRHLVRRRGQEARLRCSPMKGHSHVYWYRQLPEEGLKFMVYLQKENIIDESGMPKERFSAEFPKEGPSILRIQQVVRGDSAAYFCASSPGGRVGETQYFGPGTRLLVL.

V is TRBV5-1 and J is TRBJ2-1; 7 nucleotides match TRBD2. Per germline, CDR1 SGHRS and CDR2 YFSETQ. The CDR3 is made up of 14 amino acids. V was clipped by 6 bases and J by 8 bases; unmatched bases: 11. The CDR3, as DNA: TGCGCCAGCATGGGGACTATCGGGAGTGATGAGCAGTTCTTC. This translates into CASMGTIGSDEQFF.

The V and J genes are TRBV29-1 and TRBJ1-4; D remains unclear. Germline loops: CDR1 SQVTM, CDR2 ANQGSEA. The length of the CDR3 is 10 residues. The V end lost 7 bases, the J end lost 11 bases, and 11 bases lay between the germline ends. CDR3 amino acids: CSADNGKLFF. The CDR3 bases are TGCAGCGCCGACAACGGGAAACTGTTTTTT.

The chain combines TRBV3-1 with TRBJ2-5; perhaps TRBD2 as D (7 bases). Germline V gene sequence: CDR1 LGHDT, CDR2 YNNKEL (reference sequence). The CDR3 has 12 residues. Trimming stripped 3 bases from V and 13 bases from J, with 15 bases between. This CDR3 is CASSHGGGGLYF. Here the CDR3 DNA reads TGTGCCAGCAGCCACGGGGGAGGGGGGTTGTACTTC.

As regards this clonotype: Its ends do not fully match the called genes, so a read error is possible. The genes are TRBV7-6 and TRBJ2-1, with D tentatively TRBD2 (6 bases). The CDR3 covers 16 residues. Per germline, CDR1 SGHVS and CDR2 FNYEAQ. The CDR3 region has the DNA TGTGCCGGCAGCCCGGGGACTTATAGCTCCTACAATGAGCAGTTCTTC. Translation gives CAGSPGTYSSYNEQFF.

The rearrangement uses TRBV5-1 and TRBJ2-1; TRBD2 aligns across 11 bases. The J segment lost 2 bases and the V segment lost 1 base, leaving 5 bases of the junction unmatched. Germline V gene data show CDR1 as SGHRS and CDR2 as YFSETQ. The CDR3 consists of 17 residues. The CDR3 reads CASSLFLAGGTYNEQFF. CDR3 sequence (DNA): TGCGCCAGCAGCTTGTTTCTAGCGGGAGGTACCTACAATGAGCAGTTCTTC.